This entry lists 14 T cell receptor beta chains sequenced from one sample in a study of cytomegalovirus exposure and HLA in healthy donors. The PCR used 60 Vbeta and 13 Jbeta primers. Sequencing used immunoSEQ multiplex PCR; TCRdb keeps in-frame clones, though not all of them. The table records some 90,000 clones, about 74% of them present only once. The sample consisted of PBMCs. These receptors were collected from a middle-aged man in good health and CMV-seronegative.

The gene calls are TRBV6-4 and TRBJ2-5; 11 bases are a match to TRBD2. CDR1 and CDR2 from the germline V gene are MRHNA and SNTAGT. V shed 5 bases, J shed 5 bases, and the junction held 10 bases outside the gene matches. CDR3 length equals 16 residues. The CDR3 here is CASSPLAGGRIETQYF. The CDR3 DNA is TGTGCCAGCAGTCCCCTAGCGGGGGGTCGGATTGAGACCCAGTACTTC.

The J gene is TRBJ2-7, the V gene TRBV6-6, with D possibly TRBD2 on 5 matching bases. CDR1 is MNHNY and CDR2 is SVGAGI in the germline V gene (reference sequence). This CDR3 has 16 amino acids. The ends were cut back, 4 bases at V and 2 bases at J, with 18 bases in the middle. The CDR3 sequence: CASSWEMRENPYEQYF. CDR3 coding DNA: TGTGCCAGCAGTTGGGAAATGAGGGAGAATCCCTACGAGCAGTACTTC.

The chain joins TRBV15 to TRBJ2-2; 11 positions match TRBD2. V trimming: 6 bases; J trimming: 2 bases; junction bases outside the gene matches: 8. This CDR3 has 17 amino acids. Germline CDR1 is LNHNV and CDR2 is YYDKDF (reference sequence). The CDR3 DNA follows: TGTGCCACCAGACTCAGCCTAGCGGGGGGTAACACCGGGGAGCTGTTTTTT. This translates into CATRLSLAGGNTGELFF.

This clone appeared a single time. The J gene is TRBJ2-3, the V gene TRBV4-1; D possibly corresponds to TRBD2 (5 bases). Germline V CDR1 and CDR2: MGHRA, YSYEKL. Trimming removed 4 bases at V and 2 bases at J, with 13 bases between. This CDR3 has 15 residues. CDR3 in amino acids: CASSPGSRLTDTQYF. The CDR3 DNA follows: TGCGCCAGCAGCCCTGGGAGTCGCCTCACAGATACGCAGTATTTT.

The V and J genes are TRBV7-9 and TRBJ2-7; D is ambiguous. The CDR3 runs 12 residues. From germline, CDR1 is SEHNR and CDR2 FQNEAQ (reference sequence). V gave up 5 bases and J gave up 2 bases, with 7 bases separating them. CDR3 nucleotides: TGTGCCAGCAGCCGAACAACCTACGAGCAGTACTTC. It yields the protein CASSRTTYEQYF.

This clone was picked up one time. The CDR3 nucleotides are TGCGCCAGCTCTCCCCTCCGGAGTCCAGATACGCAGTATTTT. It is translated as CASSPLRSPDTQYF. The V call is TRBV4-1, the J call TRBJ2-3; D not resolved. V dropped 8 bases and J dropped 4 bases, with 16 bases sitting between them. This CDR3 spans 14 amino acids. Per germline, CDR1 MGHRA and CDR2 YSYEKL.

There are a few counts of this clone. This sequence joins TRBV7-2 and TRBJ1-3; no definite D call. V shed 0 bases and J shed 4 bases, with 7 bases lying between them. In germline, CDR1 is SGHTA, CDR2 FQGNSA. This CDR3 region has 14 residues. CDR3 in DNA: TGTGCCAGCAGCTTAGCCCTACAGGGAAACACCATATATTTT. As protein: CASSLALQGNTIYF.

The chain is built from TRBV5-1 and TRBJ2-7; TRBD2 might be the D (6 bases). V lost 0 bases, J lost 0 bases, and 10 bases lay in between. Germline V lookup: CDR1 SGHRS, CDR2 YFSETQ. The length of the CDR3 is 15 residues. Here the CDR3 DNA reads TGCGCCAGCAGCTTGGCCTCGGGAGTCTCCTACGAGCAGTACTTC. It is translated as CASSLASGVSYEQYF.

CDR3 sequence reads: CASSRMEADVWSSYNEQFF. The CDR3 DNA follows: TGTGCCAGCAGCCGTATGGAGGCTGACGTATGGAGCTCCTACAATGAGCAGTTCTTC. The rearrangement joins TRBV7-9 to TRBJ2-1; possible D gene TRBD2, 5 bases. The germline CDR1 and CDR2 sequences are SEHNR and FQNEAQ (reference sequence). The CDR3 consists of 19 residues. Between the trimmed V and J ends, which lost 5 bases and 0 bases, there was a span of 23 bases. Combining the CDR3 with reference TRBV7-9 and TRBJ2-1 gives the whole variable domain DTGVSQNPRHKITKRGQNVTFRCDPISEHNRLYWYRQTLGQGPEFLTYFQNEAQLEKSRLLSDRFSAERPKGSFSTLEIQRTEQGDSAMYLCASSRMEADVWSSYNEQFFGPGTRLTVL.

The CDR3 DNA reads as TGCGCCAGCAGCTTGGGCCAGGGGGCTGAAGCTTTCTTT. Translating it yields CASSLGQGAEAFF. The V gene is TRBV5-1, the J gene TRBJ1-1, with 7 bases identical to TRBD1. V shed 0 bases and J 6 bases; nucleotides not matched to a gene: 2. The length of the CDR3 is 13 residues. From germline, CDR1 is SGHRS and CDR2 YFSETQ.

This clone was observed a few times. The gene calls are TRBV30 and TRBJ2-2; no clear D. The CDR3 is made up of 12 amino acids. Germline CDR1 is GTSNPN and CDR2 is SVGIG (reference sequence). V dropped 0 bases and J dropped 7 bases, with 6 bases sitting between them. CDR3 sequence (DNA): TGTGCCTGGAGTGTGGCGGTCGGGGAGCTGTTTTTT. It yields the protein CAWSVAVGELFF.

This chain uses TRBV6-1 with TRBJ2-1, with 10 nucleotides matching TRBD2. Germline V CDR1 and CDR2: MNHNS, SASEGT. Trimming cost V 2 bases and J 2 bases; bases outside gene matches: 0. The CDR3 consists of 15 residues. The CDR3 region is CASSESGGAYNEQFF. Written as DNA, the CDR3 is TGTGCCAGCAGTGAAAGCGGGGGGGCCTACAATGAGCAGTTCTTC.

This sequence joins TRBV6-5 and TRBJ2-3, with D possibly TRBD1 on 5 matching bases. V was shortened by 4 bases and J by 2 bases, with 7 bases between the two germline ends. This CDR3 comprises 13 residues. Germline V lookup: CDR1 MNHEY, CDR2 SVGAGI. The CDR3 DNA is TGTGCCAGCAGTTTGACAGTCACAGATACGCAGTATTTT. It specifies CASSLTVTDTQYF.

The V call is TRBV11-2, the J call TRBJ2-7, with TRBD1 identical over 10 bases. Germline assignment: CDR1 SGHAT and CDR2 FQNNGV. J was trimmed by 3 bases and V by 5 bases; bases with no gene match: 4. The CDR3 loop spans 14 amino acids. The CDR3 sequence is CASSPWDRGYEQYF. The DNA of the CDR3 is TGTGCCAGCAGCCCTTGGGACAGGGGCTACGAGCAGTACTTC.